This T cell receptor (beta chain) was recovered during a study of memory CD8 T cells in hepatitis C reinfection. In the study overall: Chronic HCV followed reinfection in a couple of donors who cleared primary infection.

Time point specified: peak reinfection, 3 to 8 weeks after reinfection detection. Sorted cells were sequenced directly ex vivo without any in vitro expansion. Method: immunoSEQ multiplex PCR; TCRdb's copy keeps in-frame clones and lacks some. The repertoire includes about 47,000 clones, 70% to 90% of them detected once, and around 1.2% sits in the top ten. Per the germline V gene, CDR1 is SEHNR and CDR2 is FQNEAQ (reference sequence). J gave up 1 base and V 8 bases, and 7 bases lay outside the gene matches. The CDR3 extends over 14 amino acids. The J gene is TRBJ2-7, the V gene TRBV7-9; 8 nucleotides line up with TRBD2. This clonotype originated in a young man with hepatitis C virus infection. Sequencing was performed on naive CD8+ T cells sorted from blood. CDR3 sequence: CASGERGKSYEQYF. The CDR3 DNA reads as TGTGCCAGCGGCGAGCGGGGGAAATCCTACGAGCAGTACTTC.